This T cell receptor beta chain was retrieved from a study of graft-versus-host responses after intestinal transplantation. On the study more broadly: Recipients were all induced with anti-thymocyte globulin, then given tacrolimus and steroids for around three years. Study-level points and caveats: Subjects displaying graft-donor T cell macrochimerism possessed elevated graft-versus-host to host-versus-graft clonal ratios inside allografts. The marrow of recipients harbored GvH clones, and ileum or blood showed some of them first.

Points on this clone: Antigen specificity is unknown.

Clones were read by immunoSEQ multiplex PCR, and TCRdb kept only the in-frame ones, dropping some. This sample yields some 100,000 clones, of which 85% to 95% are seen a single time; about 1% belongs to the top ten. Germline V CDR1 and CDR2: SGDLS, YYNGEE. The CDR3 sequence is 15 residues long. Germline trimming cut 1 base from V and 5 bases from J; bases unmatched to any gene: 8. This clonotype was sampled from a human donor who was the organ donor for an intestinal transplant. The chain is built from TRBV9 and TRBJ2-7, with 8 bases aligning to TRBD1. Sample: unstimulated CD8+ T cells sorted from spleen or lymph node cells, taken before transplant. The chain's CDR3 is CASSVMQGALDEQYF. DNA of the CDR3: TGTGCCAGCAGCGTAATGCAGGGGGCTCTGGACGAGCAGTACTTC.